Listed here are 15 T cell receptor beta chains from one sample, sequenced in a study of blood T cells in healthy people across ages. Then a second PCR, running about 6 to 12 cycles, was carried out with a sample-barcoded 5' primer and a J-beta primer mix. TCRdb reanalysed the 5' RACE reads using MiXCR and keeps one entry per CDR3 protein. The data hold approximately 800,000 distinct CDR3 sequences, with more than 35% observed a single time. The source material was blood. The receptor source for this set is an elderly man in good health.

This chain links TRBV10-3 with TRBJ2-7; no definite D call. The CDR3 is 14 residues long. Trimming took off 4 bases at V and 0 bases at J, with 10 bases between the two ends. Germline CDR1 reads ENHRY; CDR2 reads SYGVKD. The CDR3 DNA reads TGTGCCATCAGTGTTACAGAAAACTCCTACGAGCAGTACTTC. Translated, it gives CAISVTENSYEQYF.

The chain employs TRBV24-1 and TRBJ2-1, with 10 positions matching TRBD2. The CDR3 sequence is 16 residues long. Germline CDR1 and CDR2: KGHDR and SFDVKD. Losses at the gene ends were 5 bases for V and 7 bases for J; bases not matched to a gene: 10. CDR3 sequence (DNA): TGTGCCACCAGTGCCTCCGGACTAGCGGAGGGTAATGAGCAGTTCTTC. Its translation is CATSASGLAEGNEQFF.

V usage is TRBV29-1 and J usage is TRBJ2-3; 8 bases agree with TRBD2. The CDR3 runs to 15 residues. From germline, CDR1 is SQVTM and CDR2 ANQGSEA. J lost 5 bases, V lost 2 bases, and 9 bases had no gene match. The CDR3 nucleotides are TGCAGCGTTGAATTGGCTAGCGGGTTACAAGATACGCAGTATTTT. Its protein product is CSVELASGLQDTQYF.

The rearrangement links TRBV5-1 to TRBJ1-2; 9 positions agree with TRBD1. The CDR3 consists of 15 residues. V was clipped by 0 bases and J by 2 bases; unmatched bases: 2. Germline values: CDR1 SGHRS, CDR2 YFSETQ. The CDR3 region has the DNA TGCGCCAGCAGCTTGGGGGACAGGGAGAACTATGGCTACACCTTC. It is translated as CASSLGDRENYGYTF.

This chain connects TRBV29-1 to TRBJ2-1; either TRBD1 or TRBD2 may fit D (5 bases each). Trimming removed 6 bases at V and 9 bases at J, with 12 bases between. The CDR3 contains 11 residues. Germline V lookup: CDR1 SQVTM, CDR2 ANQGSEA. The CDR3 DNA reads as TGCAGCGTCGGGGCGAAGGGTGAGCAGTTCTTC. Its protein product is CSVGAKGEQFF.

Concerning this clonotype itself: This may come from a read error, since a much larger clone is one base off. V is TRBV5-6 and J is TRBJ2-1; maybe TRBD1 (6 bases). The J call may be in error: the DNA end matches TRBJ2-7 better. Germline CDR1 and CDR2: SGHDT and YYEEEE. The CDR3 runs 15 residues. CDR3 in DNA: TGTGCCAGCAGCGTGGTACAGGGTTCAGCGAATGAGCAGTACTTC. Protein sequence: CASSVVQGSANEQYF.

The V call is TRBV10-3, the J call TRBJ2-7; 10 bases line up with TRBD1. The junction had 6 bases not matched to a gene; V was cut back by 8 bases and J by 2 bases. This CDR3 has 14 amino acids. Germline assignment: CDR1 ENHRY and CDR2 SYGVKD. CDR3 residues: CAIQEGTGAYEQYF. Here the CDR3 DNA reads TGTGCCATCCAGGAGGGGACAGGGGCCTACGAGCAGTACTTC.

This clonotype was recorded a few times. The CDR3 DNA reads as TGCAGCGCCCGCCCACCCGGGACAGGGTACAATGAGCAGTTCTTC. This codes for CSARPPGTGYNEQFF. J is TRBJ2-1 and V is TRBV29-1; 9 bases match TRBD1. The ends lost 7 bases at V and 4 bases at J; junction bases unmatched: 11. Germline CDR1 reads SQVTM; CDR2 reads ANQGSEA. The CDR3 sequence is 15 residues long.

The chain links TRBV15 to TRBJ2-1; D remains ambiguous. The germline V and J ends were trimmed by 0 bases and 10 bases, with 13 bases remaining between them. Looked up from germline, CDR1 is LNHNV and CDR2 is YYDKDF (reference sequence). The CDR3 contains 14 residues. The DNA for the CDR3 is TGTGCCACCAGCAGAGAGGGTGGAAGCTACGAGCAGTTCTTC. Translation: CATSREGGSYEQFF.

Comments on this clonotype: Germline and junction disagree at one end, which may indicate a read error. The chain employs TRBV27 and TRBJ2-2; D possibly uses TRBD1 or TRBD2 (7 bases each). This CDR3 is 15 amino acids long. Per the germline V gene, CDR1 is MNHEY and CDR2 is SMNVEV (reference sequence). The DNA of the CDR3 is TGTGCCGGCAGGGGGGGAGACTCGAACACCGGGGAGCTGTTTTTT. Amino acids: CAGRGGDSNTGELFF.

The chain joins TRBV20-1 to TRBJ2-7, with D possibly being TRBD1 (5 bases). V lost 0 bases, J lost 3 bases, and 12 bases lay in between. The germline V gene has CDR1 DFQATT and CDR2 SNEGSKA (reference sequence). This CDR3 is 14 amino acids long. CDR3 nucleotide sequence: TGCAGTGCTAGAGATCCGGCAGGGATCTACGAGCAGTACTTC. Protein sequence: CSARDPAGIYEQYF.

This clonotype has only a few counts. The genes are TRBV9 and TRBJ2-4; TRBD1 might be the D (5 bases). The end of the DNA is better explained by TRBJ2-7, so the J call may be wrong. Germline assignment: CDR1 SGDLS and CDR2 YYNGEE. CDR3 length equals 16 residues. The CDR3 sequence: CASSVAPGLSIHEQYF. Here the CDR3 DNA reads TGTGCCAGCAGCGTAGCCCCAGGGCTCTCTATCCACGAGCAGTACTTC.

This clonotype appeared once. The V and J genes are TRBV2 and TRBJ2-5, with 15 positions matching TRBD2. CDR1 is SNHLY, CDR2 FYNNEI, per germline. The ends lost 6 bases at V and 13 bases at J; junction bases unmatched: 9. This CDR3 contains 14 residues. The CDR3 region is CASSVGTSGRLAYF. CDR3 nucleotides: TGTGCCAGCAGCGTAGGGACTAGCGGGAGGCTGGCGTACTTC.

Only a few counts were recorded for this clonotype. The genes are TRBV27 and TRBJ2-7; 11 bases are a match to TRBD2. CDR1 MNHEY and CDR2 SMNVEV come from the germline V gene (reference sequence). This CDR3 has 15 amino acids. With 5 bases clipped from V and 6 bases from J, the junction kept 9 bases outside the gene matches. Written as DNA, the CDR3 is TGTGCCAGCAGTACACTAGCGGGGGCGTCCGCCGAGCAGTACTTC. Translation gives CASSTLAGASAEQYF.

In regard to this clonotype: Since a much larger clone is just one base distant, this may be a read error. The V and J genes are TRBV7-2 and TRBJ2-4; D may be TRBD1 (5 bases). The J call is in doubt because the DNA end fits TRBJ2-5 better. Germline values: CDR1 SGHTA, CDR2 FQGNSA. This CDR3 has 17 residues. The CDR3 coding sequence is TGTGCCAGCAGCCCCCGGGTGGCAGGACAATTCCAAGAGACCCAGTACTTC. This encodes CASSPRVAGQFQETQYF.